Given below is one TCR beta chain in context. The data were obtained in a study of blood T cell repertoires in COVID-19. Study-wide background: There were acute and convalescent COVID-19 samples, and they came from the United States, Italy and Spain. T cells, B-cell-depleted T cells, or PBMCs provided the cDNA or gDNA that served as material.

A Seattle source enrolled patients during active infection and followed them longitudinally. This CDR3 region has 12 residues. CDR1 is MNHEY and CDR2 is SVGAGI in the germline V gene. Here immunoSEQ multiplex PCR was the method, and the copy in TCRdb shows in-frame clones only, minus some. Here the sample spans roughly 250,000 clones, 91% being singletons. The chain recombines TRBV6-5 with TRBJ1-5; D gene uncertain. The TCR sequence derives from a person under 35 with COVID-19, enrolled during active disease. Sequencing input: peripheral blood. In DNA, the CDR3 is TGTGCGTGCGACTATAGCAATCAGCCCCAGCATTTT. It is translated as CACDYSNQPQHF.